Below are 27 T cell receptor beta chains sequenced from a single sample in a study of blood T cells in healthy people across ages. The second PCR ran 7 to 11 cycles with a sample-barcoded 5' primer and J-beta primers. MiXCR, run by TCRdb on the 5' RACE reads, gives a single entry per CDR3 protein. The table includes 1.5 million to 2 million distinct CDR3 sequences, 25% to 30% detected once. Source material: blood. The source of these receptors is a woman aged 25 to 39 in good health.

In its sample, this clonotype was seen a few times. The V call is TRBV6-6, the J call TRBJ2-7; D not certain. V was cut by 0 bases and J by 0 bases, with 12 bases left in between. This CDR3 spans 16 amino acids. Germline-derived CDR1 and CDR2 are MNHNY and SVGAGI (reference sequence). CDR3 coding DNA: TGTGCCAGCAGTTACTCGATACGAGACGACTCCTACGAGCAGTACTTC. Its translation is CASSYSIRDDSYEQYF.

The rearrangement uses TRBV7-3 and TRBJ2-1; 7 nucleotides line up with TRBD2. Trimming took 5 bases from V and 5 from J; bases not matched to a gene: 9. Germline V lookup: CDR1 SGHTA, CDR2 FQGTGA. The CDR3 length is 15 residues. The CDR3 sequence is CASSPVSGGNNEQFF. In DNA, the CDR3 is TGTGCCAGCAGCCCTGTTTCGGGGGGAAACAATGAGCAGTTCTTC.

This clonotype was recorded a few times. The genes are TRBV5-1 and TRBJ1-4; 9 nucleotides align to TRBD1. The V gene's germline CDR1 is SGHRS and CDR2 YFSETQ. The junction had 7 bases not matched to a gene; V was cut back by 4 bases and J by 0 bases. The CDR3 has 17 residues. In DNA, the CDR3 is TGCGCCAGCAGCAAGGCCGGGACAGGGTCAACTAATGAAAAACTGTTTTTT. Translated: CASSKAGTGSTNEKLFF.

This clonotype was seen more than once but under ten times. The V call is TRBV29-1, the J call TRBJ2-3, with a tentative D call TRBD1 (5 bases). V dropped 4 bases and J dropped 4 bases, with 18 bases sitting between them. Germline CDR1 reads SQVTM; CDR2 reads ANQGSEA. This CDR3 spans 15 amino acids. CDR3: CSVVSDKSSPDTQYF. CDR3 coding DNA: TGCAGCGTTGTTTCGGACAAATCTTCGCCAGATACGCAGTATTTT.

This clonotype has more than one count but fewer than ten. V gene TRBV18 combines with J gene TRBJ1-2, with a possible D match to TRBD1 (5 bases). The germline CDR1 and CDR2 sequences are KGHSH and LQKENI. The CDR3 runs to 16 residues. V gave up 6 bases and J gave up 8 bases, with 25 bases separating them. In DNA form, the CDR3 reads TGTGCCAGCTCGTCTCCCGGGACCGGCGGGGCAGAGGGCTACACCTTC. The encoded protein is CASSSPGTGGAEGYTF.

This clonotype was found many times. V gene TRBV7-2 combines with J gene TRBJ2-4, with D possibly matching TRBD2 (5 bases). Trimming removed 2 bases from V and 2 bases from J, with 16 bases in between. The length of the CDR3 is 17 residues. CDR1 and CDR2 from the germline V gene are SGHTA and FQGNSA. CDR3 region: CASSLLFRGSSKNIQYF. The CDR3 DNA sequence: TGTGCCAGCAGCTTACTTTTCCGAGGGAGCTCCAAAAACATTCAGTACTTC. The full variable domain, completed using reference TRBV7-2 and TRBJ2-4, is GAGVSQSPSNKVTEKGKDVELRCDPISGHTALYWYRQSLGQGLEFLIYFQGNSAPDKSGLPSDRFSAERTGGSVSTLTIQRTQQEDSAVYLCASSLLFRGSSKNIQYFGAGTRLSVL.

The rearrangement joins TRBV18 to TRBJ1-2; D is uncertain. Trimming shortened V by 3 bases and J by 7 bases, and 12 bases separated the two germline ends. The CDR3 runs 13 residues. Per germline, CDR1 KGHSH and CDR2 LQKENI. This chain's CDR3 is CASSPGVDPGYTF. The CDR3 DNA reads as TGTGCCAGCTCACCGGGCGTTGACCCTGGCTACACCTTC.

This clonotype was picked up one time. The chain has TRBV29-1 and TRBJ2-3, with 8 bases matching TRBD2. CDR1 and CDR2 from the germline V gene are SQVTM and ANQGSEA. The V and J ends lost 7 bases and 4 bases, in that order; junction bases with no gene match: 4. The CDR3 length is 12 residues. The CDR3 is CSAGGASDTQYF. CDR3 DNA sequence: TGCAGCGCCGGGGGGGCATCAGATACGCAGTATTTT.

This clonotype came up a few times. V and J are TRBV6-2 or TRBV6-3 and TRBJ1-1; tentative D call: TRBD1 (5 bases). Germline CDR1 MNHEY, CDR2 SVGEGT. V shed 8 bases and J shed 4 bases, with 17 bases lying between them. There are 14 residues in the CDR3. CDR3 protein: CASCKTRETTEAFF. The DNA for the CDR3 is TGTGCCAGCTGTAAAACCAGGGAAACCACTGAAGCTTTCTTT.

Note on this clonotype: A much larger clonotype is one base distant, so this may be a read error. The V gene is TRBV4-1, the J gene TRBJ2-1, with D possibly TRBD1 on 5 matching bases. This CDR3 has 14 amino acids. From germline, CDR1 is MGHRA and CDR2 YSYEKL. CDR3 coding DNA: TGCGCCGGCAGCCCCTATCAGGGCTACAATGAGCAGTTCTTC. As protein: CAGSPYQGYNEQFF.

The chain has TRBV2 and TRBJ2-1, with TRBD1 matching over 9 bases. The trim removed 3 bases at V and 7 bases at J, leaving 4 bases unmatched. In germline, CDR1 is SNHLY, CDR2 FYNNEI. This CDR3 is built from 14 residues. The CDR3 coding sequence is TGTGCCAGCAGTGAGGACAGGGGAGGGAATGAGCAGTTCTTC. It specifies CASSEDRGGNEQFF.

CDR3 sequence reads: CRAPAFTDTQYF. The CDR3 coding sequence is TGCAGGGCCCCGGCGTTCACAGATACGCAGTATTTT. The chain employs TRBV20-1 and TRBJ2-3; D gene uncertain. From germline, CDR1 is DFQATT and CDR2 SNEGSKA (reference sequence). The CDR3 sequence is 12 residues long.

Here the CDR3 DNA reads TGCAGCGTTGAGGCAGGGGTTAATCAGCCCCAGCATTTT. This encodes CSVEAGVNQPQHF. The V gene is TRBV29-1, the J gene TRBJ1-5; the D gene is possibly TRBD1 (6 bases). There are 13 residues in the CDR3. The germline gives CDR1 SQVTM, CDR2 ANQGSEA. The V gene lost 3 bases and the J gene lost 4 bases, with 10 bases spanning the gap.

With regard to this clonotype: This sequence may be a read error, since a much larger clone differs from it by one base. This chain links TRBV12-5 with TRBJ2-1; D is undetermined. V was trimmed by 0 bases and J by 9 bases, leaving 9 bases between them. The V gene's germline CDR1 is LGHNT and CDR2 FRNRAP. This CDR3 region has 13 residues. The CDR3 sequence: CASGLVPGIEQFF. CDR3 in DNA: TGTGCTAGTGGTTTGGTACCCGGTATTGAGCAGTTCTTC.

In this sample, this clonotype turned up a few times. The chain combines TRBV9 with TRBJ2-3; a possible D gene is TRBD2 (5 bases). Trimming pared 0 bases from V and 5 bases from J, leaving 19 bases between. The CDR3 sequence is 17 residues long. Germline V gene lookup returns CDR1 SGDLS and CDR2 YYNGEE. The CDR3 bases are TGTGCCAGCAGCGTAGGTTTTTTTCGGGATGGTAAAGATACGCAGTATTTT. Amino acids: CASSVGFFRDGKDTQYF.

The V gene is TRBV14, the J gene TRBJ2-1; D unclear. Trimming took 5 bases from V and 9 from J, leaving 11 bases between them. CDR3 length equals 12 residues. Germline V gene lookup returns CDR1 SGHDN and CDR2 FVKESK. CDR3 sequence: CASSYNSGEQFF. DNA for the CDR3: TGTGCCAGCAGCTACAATTCCGGTGAGCAGTTCTTC. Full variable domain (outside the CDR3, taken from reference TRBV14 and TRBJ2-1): EAGVTQFPSHSVIEKGQTVTLRCDPISGHDNLYWYRRVMGKEIKFLLHFVKESKQDESGMPNNRFLAERTGGTYSTLKVQPAELEDSGVYFCASSYNSGEQFFGPGTRLTVL.

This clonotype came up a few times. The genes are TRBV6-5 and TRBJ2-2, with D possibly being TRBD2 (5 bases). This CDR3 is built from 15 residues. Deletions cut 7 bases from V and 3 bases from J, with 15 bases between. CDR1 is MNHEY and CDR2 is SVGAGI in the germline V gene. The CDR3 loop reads CASNPLPGDTGELFF. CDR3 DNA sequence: TGTGCCAGCAACCCACTCCCCGGGGACACCGGGGAGCTGTTTTTT.

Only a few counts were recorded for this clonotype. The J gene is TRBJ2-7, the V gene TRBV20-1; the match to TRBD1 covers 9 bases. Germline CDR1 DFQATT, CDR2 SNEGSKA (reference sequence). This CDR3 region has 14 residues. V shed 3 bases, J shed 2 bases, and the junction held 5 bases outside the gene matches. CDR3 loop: CSARGDRVAYEQYF. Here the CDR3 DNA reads TGCAGTGCTAGGGGGGACAGGGTCGCCTACGAGCAGTACTTC.

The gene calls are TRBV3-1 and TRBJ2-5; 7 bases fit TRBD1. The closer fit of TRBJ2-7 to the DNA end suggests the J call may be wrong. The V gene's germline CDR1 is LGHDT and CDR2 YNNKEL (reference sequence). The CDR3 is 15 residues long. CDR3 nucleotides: TGTGCCAGCAGCCAAAATTCCGACAGGGTCCACGAGCAGTACTTC. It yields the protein CASSQNSDRVHEQYF.

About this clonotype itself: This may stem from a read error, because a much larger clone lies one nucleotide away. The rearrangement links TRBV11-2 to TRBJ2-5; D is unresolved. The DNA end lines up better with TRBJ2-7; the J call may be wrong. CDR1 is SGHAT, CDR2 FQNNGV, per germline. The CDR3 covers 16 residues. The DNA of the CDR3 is TGTACCAGCAGCTTGGGAAAGGGCGAAACCTCCTACGAGCAGTACTTC. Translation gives CTSSLGKGETSYEQYF.

In nucleotides, the CDR3 is TGTGCCAGCAGGTATTACAGGGGTGCGACTGAAGCTTTCTTT. As protein: CASRYYRGATEAFF. J is TRBJ1-1 and V is TRBV6-5; 7 bases agree with TRBD1. CDR1 is MNHEY, CDR2 SVGAGI, per germline. Trimming cost V 6 bases and J 5 bases; bases outside gene matches: 9. This CDR3 comprises 14 residues.

CDR3 amino acids: CASGTVGELFF. CDR3 nucleotides: TGTGCCAGCGGGACGGTGGGGGAGCTGTTTTTT. This chain links TRBV12-3 or TRBV12-4 with TRBJ2-2; TRBD1 or TRBD2 may be the D gene (5 bases each). Trimming shortened V by 8 bases and J by 8 bases, and 9 bases separated the two germline ends. This CDR3 region has 11 residues.

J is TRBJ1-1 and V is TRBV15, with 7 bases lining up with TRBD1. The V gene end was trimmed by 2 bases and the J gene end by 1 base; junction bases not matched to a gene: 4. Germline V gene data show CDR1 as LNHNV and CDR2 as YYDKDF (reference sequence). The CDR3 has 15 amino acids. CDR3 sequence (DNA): TGTGCCACCAGCAGACAAGGACAGGCGAACACTGAAGCTTTCTTT. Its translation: CATSRQGQANTEAFF.

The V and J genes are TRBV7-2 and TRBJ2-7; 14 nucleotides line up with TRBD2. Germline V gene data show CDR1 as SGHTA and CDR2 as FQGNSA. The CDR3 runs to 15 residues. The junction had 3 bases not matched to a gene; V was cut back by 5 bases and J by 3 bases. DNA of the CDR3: TGTGCCAGCAGCGTGGGACTAGCGGGAGTCTACGAGCAGTACTTC. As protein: CASSVGLAGVYEQYF.

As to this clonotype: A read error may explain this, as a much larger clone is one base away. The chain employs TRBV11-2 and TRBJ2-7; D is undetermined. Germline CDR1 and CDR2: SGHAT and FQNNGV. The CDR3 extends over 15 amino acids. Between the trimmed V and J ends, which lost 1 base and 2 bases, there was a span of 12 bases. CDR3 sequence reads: CASSLGALNAYEQYF. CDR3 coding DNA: TGTGCCAGCAGCTTAGGGGCATTGAATGCCTACGAGCAGTACTTC.

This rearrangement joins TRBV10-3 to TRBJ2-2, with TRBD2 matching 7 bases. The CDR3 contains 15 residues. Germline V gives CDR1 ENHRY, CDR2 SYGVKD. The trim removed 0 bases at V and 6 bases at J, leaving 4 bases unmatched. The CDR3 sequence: CAISESLAAAGELFF. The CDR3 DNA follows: TGTGCCATCAGTGAGTCCCTAGCGGCTGCCGGGGAGCTGTTTTTT.

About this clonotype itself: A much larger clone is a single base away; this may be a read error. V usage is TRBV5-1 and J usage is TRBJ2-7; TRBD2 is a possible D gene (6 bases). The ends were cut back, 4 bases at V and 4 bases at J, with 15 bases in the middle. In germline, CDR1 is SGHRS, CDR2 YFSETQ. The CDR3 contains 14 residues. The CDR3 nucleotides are TGCGCCAGCAGCCCGGGACGGACTATTTACGAGCAGTACTTC. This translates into CASSPGRTIYEQYF.